A single sample is the source of the 32 T cell receptor beta chains below, sequenced in a study of identical twins. From the 5' RACE reads, TCRdb called clonotypes with MiXCR, one entry per CDR3 protein. The sample carries around 450,000 distinct CDR3 sequences, 13% to 15% recorded once. This sample also belongs to another study, concerning yellow fever vaccine responses in identical twins.

Sequenced material: CD4+ T cells sorted from blood. Receptors originate from a woman younger than 30 in good health.

J is TRBJ2-6 and V is TRBV18, with D possibly matching TRBD1 (8 bases). The CDR3 runs 19 residues. The germline V gene encodes CDR1 KGHSH and CDR2 LQKENI. The V gene lost 3 bases and the J gene lost 0 bases, with 18 bases spanning the gap. The CDR3 here is CASSPRSGTGVSGANVLTF. Written as DNA, the CDR3 is TGTGCCAGCTCACCCCGGAGCGGGACAGGAGTCTCTGGGGCCAACGTCCTGACTTTC. Based on the CDR3 plus reference TRBV18 and TRBJ2-6, the full variable domain is NAGVMQNPRHLVRRRGQEARLRCSPMKGHSHVYWYRQLPEEGLKFMVYLQKENIIDESGMPKERFSAEFPKEGPSILRIQQVVRGDSAAYFCASSPRSGTGVSGANVLTFGAGSRLTVL.

The chain has TRBV29-1 and TRBJ1-5; 7 bases are a match to TRBD1. The junction had 10 bases not matched to a gene; V was cut back by 4 bases and J by 4 bases. The CDR3 has 15 residues. The germline gives CDR1 SQVTM, CDR2 ANQGSEA. The CDR3 spells CSVVGGGGWNQPQHF. CDR3 nucleotides: TGCAGCGTTGTAGGAGGGGGCGGATGGAATCAGCCCCAGCATTTT.

This sequence joins TRBV12-3 or TRBV12-4 and TRBJ2-1; 8 nucleotides agree with TRBD1. Trimming removed 3 bases from V and 1 base from J; junction bases left unmatched: 5. The CDR3 extends over 16 amino acids. The CDR3 spells CASSFNRGSSYNEQFF. In DNA form, the CDR3 reads TGTGCCAGCAGTTTCAACAGGGGGTCTTCCTACAATGAGCAGTTCTTC.

This clonotype was seen many times. The chain carries TRBV5-1 and TRBJ1-1; D uncertain. Germline-derived CDR1 and CDR2 are SGHRS and YFSETQ. The CDR3 consists of 13 residues. Between the trimmed V and J ends, which lost 2 bases and 2 bases, there was a span of 7 bases. The CDR3 DNA follows: TGCGCCAGCAGCTTAACACCAAACACTGAAGCTTTCTTT. Encoded protein: CASSLTPNTEAFF.

This clonotype was observed a handful of times. CDR3 in amino acids: CSANRRDTDYEQYF. The DNA of the CDR3 is TGCAGTGCTAATCGCCGGGACACGGACTACGAGCAGTACTTC. The rearrangement links TRBV20-1 to TRBJ2-7; tentatively, D is TRBD1 (6 bases). Trimming shortened V by 4 bases and J by 3 bases, and 16 bases separated the two germline ends. Per germline, CDR1 DFQATT and CDR2 SNEGSKA (reference sequence). The CDR3 totals 14 residues.

This clonotype came up a few times. CDR3 loop: CASSPNTRVHEQYF. The DNA for the CDR3 is TGTGCCAGCTCACCAAATACCAGGGTACACGAGCAGTACTTC. The rearrangement links TRBV18 to TRBJ2-7; TRBD1 is a possible D gene (5 bases). In germline, CDR1 is KGHSH, CDR2 LQKENI. Trimming took off 2 bases at V and 5 bases at J, with 13 bases between the two ends. CDR3 length: 14 amino acids.

This clonotype appeared many times. The rearrangement joins TRBV4-1 to TRBJ2-4; tentatively, D is TRBD2 (5 bases). The germline V gene encodes CDR1 MGHRA and CDR2 YSYEKL. Trimming stripped 4 bases from V and 0 bases from J, with 10 bases between. CDR3 length equals 15 residues. CDR3 region: CASSPVGIAKNIQYF. For the CDR3, the DNA is TGCGCCAGCAGCCCGGTCGGGATAGCCAAAAACATTCAGTACTTC.

This clonotype was found a few times. The rearrangement links TRBV20-1 to TRBJ2-2; D possibly corresponds to TRBD2 (5 bases). There are 12 residues in the CDR3. V was trimmed by 6 bases and J by 6 bases, leaving 11 bases between them. Germline assignment: CDR1 DFQATT and CDR2 SNEGSKA (reference sequence). CDR3 residues: CSASSGSGELFF. DNA for the CDR3: TGCAGTGCCTCATCGGGGTCCGGGGAGCTGTTTTTT.

The CDR3 DNA follows: TGCAGTGCTGCCCGACTAGCGGGAGGGGGTGGAGATACGCAGTATTTT. Translating gives CSAARLAGGGGDTQYF. The chain combines TRBV20-1 with TRBJ2-3, with 14 bases lining up with TRBD2. The germline V gene encodes CDR1 DFQATT and CDR2 SNEGSKA (reference sequence). The CDR3 has 16 residues. Germline trimming cut 5 bases from V and 5 bases from J; bases unmatched to any gene: 9.

The chain has TRBV11-3 and TRBJ2-3; no clear D gene. The CDR3 consists of 13 residues. Germline CDR1 reads SGHNT; CDR2 reads YENEEA. The germline V and J ends were trimmed by 0 bases and 7 bases, with 8 bases remaining between them. The CDR3 coding sequence is TGTGCCAGCAGCTTAGACGGGTATCATACGCAGTATTTT. It yields the protein CASSLDGYHTQYF.

This clonotype has just one count. One end of the junction is discordant with germline, which a read error may explain. The genes are TRBV4-2 and TRBJ2-1; D remains ambiguous. Germline CDR1 reads LGHNA; CDR2 reads YNFKEQ. The CDR3 has 14 amino acids. The chain's CDR3 is CASSQPRSYSEQFF. The CDR3 nucleotides are TGTGCCAGCAGCCAACCCCGGAGTTACAGTGAGCAGTTCTTC.

The chain couples TRBV10-2 to TRBJ1-1; D perhaps matches TRBD1 (5 bases). This CDR3 contains 11 residues. The V and J ends lost 6 bases and 11 bases respectively, with 13 bases between them. From germline, CDR1 is WSHSY and CDR2 SAAADI. The CDR3 is CASRQEGRAFF. In DNA, the CDR3 is TGCGCCAGCAGACAGGAAGGTCGGGCTTTCTTT.

This chain uses TRBV9 with TRBJ2-3; no clear D. Germline CDR1 reads SGDLS; CDR2 reads YYNGEE. The CDR3 loop spans 15 amino acids. Trimming shortened V by 0 bases and J by 2 bases, and 10 bases separated the two germline ends. For the CDR3, the DNA is TGTGCCAGCAGCGTAGGAAACAGAGTCACAGATACGCAGTATTTT. It specifies CASSVGNRVTDTQYF.

The chain combines TRBV2 with TRBJ1-1; 10 bases match TRBD1. This CDR3 has 13 amino acids. The germline gives CDR1 SNHLY, CDR2 FYNNEI. The V and J ends lost 6 bases and 4 bases, in that order; junction bases with no gene match: 2. The CDR3 spells CASRDRGVTEAFF. Written as DNA, the CDR3 is TGTGCCAGCAGGGACAGGGGGGTCACTGAAGCTTTCTTT.

This clonotype occurred once. The V gene is TRBV7-2, the J gene TRBJ2-5; tentatively, D is TRBD2 (6 bases). V lost 4 bases, J lost 5 bases, and 14 bases lay in between. Per the germline V gene, CDR1 is SGHTA and CDR2 is FQGNSA. CDR3 length: 14 residues. CDR3 bases: TGTGCCAGCAGCTCCTGGGACTGGCGGGAGACCCAGTACTTC. This gives the protein CASSSWDWRETQYF.

This clonotype was detected a few times. The gene calls are TRBV3-1 and TRBJ2-1, with TRBD1 identical over 10 bases. V lost 9 bases and J lost 7; bases outside the gene matches: 6. In germline, CDR1 is LGHDT, CDR2 YNNKEL (reference sequence). The CDR3 length is 13 residues. CDR3 sequence: CASRDRGFNEQFF. As DNA, the CDR3 is TGTGCCAGTCGGGACAGGGGTTTTAATGAGCAGTTCTTC.

The CDR3 is CATSRGGISGRAYEQYF. CDR3 DNA: TGTGCCACCAGCAGAGGAGGAATTAGCGGGAGGGCCTACGAGCAGTACTTC. The gene calls are TRBV15 and TRBJ2-7; 11 nucleotides align to TRBD2. Unmatched junction bases numbered 7, after V lost 1 base and J lost 2 bases. Germline CDR1 is LNHNV and CDR2 is YYDKDF (reference sequence). This CDR3 contains 17 residues.

The chain couples TRBV20-1 to TRBJ2-6; TRBD1 might be the D (5 bases). CDR1 DFQATT and CDR2 SNEGSKA come from the germline V gene (reference sequence). The CDR3 sequence is 15 residues long. Between the trimmed V and J ends, which lost 6 bases and 0 bases, there was a span of 12 bases. In DNA form, the CDR3 reads TGCAGTGCCAACTGGGGCGACTCTGGGGCCAACGTCCTGACTTTC. As protein: CSANWGDSGANVLTF.

This clonotype was detected only a few times. This chain connects TRBV28 to TRBJ2-7; D not certain. CDR3 size: 15 residues. V was shortened by 4 bases and J by 0 bases, with 13 bases between the two germline ends. CDR1 is MDHEN and CDR2 is SYDVKM in the germline V gene. The CDR3 DNA follows: TGTGCCAGCAGTTCGGCCACCCTTACCTCCTACGAGCAGTACTTC. Its protein is CASSSATLTSYEQYF.

V gene TRBV5-1 combines with J gene TRBJ1-2; D not resolved. Trimming stripped 3 bases from V and 5 bases from J, with 14 bases between. This CDR3 is 14 amino acids long. CDR1 SGHRS and CDR2 YFSETQ come from the germline V gene. Here the CDR3 reads CASSSTGEGYGYTF. The DNA of the CDR3 is TGCGCCAGCAGCTCGACCGGAGAAGGATATGGCTACACCTTC.

This clonotype was detected only a few times. CDR3: CASSLASWGVQFF. The CDR3, as DNA: TGTGCCAGCAGCTTGGCCAGCTGGGGGGTGCAGTTCTTC. This rearrangement joins TRBV5-6 to TRBJ2-1, with D perhaps matching TRBD2 (6 bases). V was pared by 0 bases and J by 12 bases, with 13 bases between. CDR1 is SGHDT and CDR2 is YYEEEE in the germline V gene. The CDR3 runs 13 residues.

The V gene is TRBV20-1, the J gene TRBJ2-5; D call uncertain. This CDR3 is built from 16 residues. The germline CDR1 and CDR2 sequences are DFQATT and SNEGSKA (reference sequence). Trimming stripped 2 bases from V and 5 bases from J, with 21 bases between. The CDR3 is CSARLPGLGRQETQYF. The CDR3, as DNA: TGCAGTGCTAGACTTCCCGGGCTTGGGCGGCAGGAGACCCAGTACTTC.

This clonotype was seen more than once but under ten times. The CDR3 DNA sequence: TGCAGCGTTGAAGCCGTCAGGACAGATACGCAGTATTTT. Translation gives CSVEAVRTDTQYF. The V and J genes are TRBV29-1 and TRBJ2-3; D is unresolved. The CDR3 loop spans 13 amino acids. Germline assignment: CDR1 SQVTM and CDR2 ANQGSEA. Trimming removed 1 base at V and 3 bases at J, with 8 bases between.

The gene calls are TRBV5-6 and TRBJ2-7; possibly TRBD2 for D (5 bases). V lost 5 bases and J 1 base, leaving 13 bases between the germline ends. This CDR3 has 14 residues. CDR1 and CDR2 from the germline V gene are SGHDT and YYEEEE. The CDR3 here is CASRTGKTSYEQYF. CDR3 in DNA: TGTGCCAGCAGGACCGGGAAAACTTCCTACGAGCAGTACTTC.

This clonotype came up a few times. As DNA, the CDR3 is TGTGCCATCAGCCAGGGGGGTAACTATGGCTACACCTTC. Translating gives CAISQGGNYGYTF. V is TRBV10-3 and J is TRBJ1-2, with 7 bases that match TRBD1. The CDR3 covers 13 residues. Germline-derived CDR1 and CDR2 are ENHRY and SYGVKD. J gave up 1 base and V 6 bases, and 2 bases lay outside the gene matches.

The genes are TRBV20-1 and TRBJ2-7; D unclear. CDR1 DFQATT and CDR2 SNEGSKA come from the germline V gene (reference sequence). Trimming stripped 1 base from V and 4 bases from J, with 5 bases between. CDR3 length: 11 amino acids. DNA of the CDR3: TGCAGTGCTAGAGTAATTTACGAGCAGTACTTC. Its protein product is CSARVIYEQYF.

This clonotype was detected a few times. The chain links TRBV6-1 to TRBJ2-1, with 8 bases fitting TRBD2. This CDR3 spans 16 amino acids. The germline V gene encodes CDR1 MNHNS and CDR2 SASEGT. Trimming took 6 bases from V and 0 from J; bases not matched to a gene: 7. The CDR3 DNA reads TGTGCCAGCAGCGACGCGGGGGGTAGCTCCTACAATGAGCAGTTCTTC. Its translation: CASSDAGGSSYNEQFF.

This clonotype occurred many times. The J gene is TRBJ1-3, the V gene TRBV7-9; weak D call: TRBD1 (6 bases). The CDR3 consists of 13 residues. The V and J ends lost 5 bases and 8 bases respectively, with 13 bases between them. Germline lookup yields CDR1 SEHNR and CDR2 FQNEAQ (reference sequence). The CDR3 sequence is CASSLQGGDTIYF. For the CDR3, the DNA is TGTGCCAGCAGCCTACAGGGAGGGGACACCATATATTTT.

The rearrangement links TRBV7-9 to TRBJ2-7, with 9 bases identical to TRBD1. J lost 6 bases, V lost 5 bases, and 8 bases had no gene match. This CDR3 is 14 amino acids long. CDR1 and CDR2 from the germline V gene are SEHNR and FQNEAQ (reference sequence). CDR3 sequence (DNA): TGTGCCAGCAGCAACGCCGGACAGGGGTCCGAGCAGTACTTC. Its translation: CASSNAGQGSEQYF.

The chain has TRBV6-1 and TRBJ2-7; the D gene is possibly TRBD2 (5 bases). The CDR3 has 15 residues. The V gene's germline CDR1 is MNHNS and CDR2 SASEGT. V was clipped by 6 bases and J by 0 bases, with 15 bases between them. CDR3 bases: TGTGCCAGCAGACGAACTACGGGGAGCTCCTACGAGCAGTACTTC. It yields the protein CASRRTTGSSYEQYF.

This clonotype was observed a handful of times. This sequence joins TRBV12-3 or TRBV12-4 and TRBJ2-5; D is uncertain. Trimming cost V 7 bases and J 1 base, with 10 bases left between them. CDR3 size: 13 residues. DNA of the CDR3: TGTGCCAGCATGGGTAGCCCCCAAGAGACCCAGTACTTC. Protein sequence: CASMGSPQETQYF.

In this sample, this clonotype turned up a few times. The V and J genes are TRBV2 and TRBJ2-4; no reliable D call. The CDR3 sequence is 16 residues long. Trimming removed 0 bases at V and 4 bases at J, with 13 bases between. Germline V lookup: CDR1 SNHLY, CDR2 FYNNEI. This CDR3 reads CASSEAPGPRKNIQYF. The CDR3 DNA follows: TGTGCCAGCAGTGAAGCACCCGGGCCTCGAAAAAACATTCAGTACTTC. Using reference TRBV2 and TRBJ2-4 for the parts outside the CDR3, the full variable domain is EPEVTQTPSHQVTQMGQEVILRCVPISNHLYFYWYRQILGQKVEFLVSFYNNEISEKSEIFDDQFSVERPDGSNFTLKIRSTKLEDSAMYFCASSEAPGPRKNIQYFGAGTRLSVL.